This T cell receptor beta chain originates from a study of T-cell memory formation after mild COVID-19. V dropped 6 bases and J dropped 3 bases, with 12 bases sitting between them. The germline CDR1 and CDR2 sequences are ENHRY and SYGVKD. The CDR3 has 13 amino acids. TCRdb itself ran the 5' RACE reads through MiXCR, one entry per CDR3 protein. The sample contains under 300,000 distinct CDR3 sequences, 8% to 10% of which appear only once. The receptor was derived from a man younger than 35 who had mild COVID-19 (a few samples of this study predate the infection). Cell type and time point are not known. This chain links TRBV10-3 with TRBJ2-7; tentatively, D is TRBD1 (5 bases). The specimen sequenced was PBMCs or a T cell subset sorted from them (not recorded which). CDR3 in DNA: TGTGCCATCAGGGACCAACAGGACTACGAGCAGTACTTC. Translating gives CAIRDQQDYEQYF.